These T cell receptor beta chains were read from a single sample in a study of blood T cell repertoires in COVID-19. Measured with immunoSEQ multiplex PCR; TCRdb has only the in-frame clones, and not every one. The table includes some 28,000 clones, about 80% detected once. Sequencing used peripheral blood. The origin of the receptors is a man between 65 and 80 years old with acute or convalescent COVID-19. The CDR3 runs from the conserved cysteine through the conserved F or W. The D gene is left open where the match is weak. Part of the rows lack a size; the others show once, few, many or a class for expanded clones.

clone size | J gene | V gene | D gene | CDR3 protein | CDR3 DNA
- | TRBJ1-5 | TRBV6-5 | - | CASMLTGQPQHF | TGTGCCAGCATGCTCACGGGTCAGCCCCAGCATTTT
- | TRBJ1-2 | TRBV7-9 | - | CASSRSSGENYGYTF | TGTGCCAGCAGCCGGTCGTCGGGGGAGAATTATGGCTACACCTTC
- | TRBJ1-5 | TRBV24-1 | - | CATSAVNQPQHF | TGTGCCACCAGTGCTGTTAATCAGCCCCAGCATTTT
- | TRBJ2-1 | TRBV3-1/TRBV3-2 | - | CASSRGLSYNEQFF | TGTGCCAGCAGCCGAGGGCTCTCCTACAATGAGCAGTTCTTC
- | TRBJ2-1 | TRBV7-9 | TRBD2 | CASSRLNLAGENEQFF | TGTGCCAGCAGCCGACTCAACTTAGCGGGAGAAAATGAGCAGTTCTTC
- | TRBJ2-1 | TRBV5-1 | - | CASSETTDFSYNEQFF | TGCGCCAGCAGCGAAACGACAGATTTTTCCTACAATGAGCAGTTCTTC
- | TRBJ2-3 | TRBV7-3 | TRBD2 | CASSLGLAGGTDTQYF | TGTGCCAGCAGTTTGGGACTAGCGGGCGGCACAGATACGCAGTATTTT
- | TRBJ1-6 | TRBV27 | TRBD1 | CASSFDYRGRSNSPLHF | TGTGCCAGCAGTTTTGATTACAGGGGCCGCTCAAATTCACCCCTCCACTTT
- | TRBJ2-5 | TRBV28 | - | CASQQAGTYQETQYF | TGTGCAAGCCAGCAGGCAGGCACGTACCAAGAGACCCAGTACTTC
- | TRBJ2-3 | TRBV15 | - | CATSIARLTDTQYF | TGTGCCACCAGCATAGCGAGGTTGACAGATACGCAGTATTTT
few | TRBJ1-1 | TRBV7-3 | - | CASSLTPEGEAFF | TGTGCCAGCAGCTTAACGCCGGAGGGTGAAGCTTTCTTT
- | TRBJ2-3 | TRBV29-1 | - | CSVGDAGGSDTQYF | TGCAGCGTTGGGGATGCCGGGGGATCAGATACGCAGTATTTT
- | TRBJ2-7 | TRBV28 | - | CASSLSWRGYEQYF | TGTGCCAGCAGTTTATCCTGGCGGGGCTACGAGCAGTACTTC
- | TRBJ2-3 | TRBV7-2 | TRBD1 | CASGSRGPDTQYF | TGTGCCAGCGGGTCGAGGGGGCCAGATACGCAGTATTTT
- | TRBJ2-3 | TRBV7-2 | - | CASSFVSGPDTQYF | TGTGCCAGCAGCTTCGTCAGCGGTCCAGATACGCAGTATTTT
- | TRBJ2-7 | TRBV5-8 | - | CASSGPLQRGEQYF | TGTGCCAGCAGCGGTCCGCTACAAAGAGGCGAGCAGTACTTC
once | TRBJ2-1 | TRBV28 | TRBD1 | CASRRLRPGQGNNEQFF | TGTGCCAGCAGGCGACTTAGACCGGGACAGGGAAACAATGAGCAGTTCTTC
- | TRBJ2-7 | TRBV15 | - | CATSIPGIRDEQYF | TGTGCCACCAGTATACCAGGGATTCGGGACGAGCAGTACTTC
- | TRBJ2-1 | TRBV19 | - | CASRPPGRGGEQFF | TGTGCCAGTAGACCCCCAGGCAGGGGTGGTGAGCAGTTCTTC
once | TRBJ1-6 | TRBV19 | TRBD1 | CASSPGQENSPLHF | TGTGCCAGTAGTCCGGGACAGGAGAATTCACCCCTCCACTTT
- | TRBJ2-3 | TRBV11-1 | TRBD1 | CASSLARDRGLTDTQYF | TGTGCCAGCAGCTTAGCGCGGGACAGGGGATTGACAGATACGCAGTATTTT
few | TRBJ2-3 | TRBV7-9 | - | CASSLVLSDTDTQYF | TGTGCCAGCAGCTTGGTTCTGAGCGACACAGATACGCAGTATTTT
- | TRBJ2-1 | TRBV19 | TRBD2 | CASSPEGSGRYRNEQFF | TGTGCCAGTAGTCCCGAGGGTAGCGGGCGCTATCGGAATGAGCAGTTCTTC
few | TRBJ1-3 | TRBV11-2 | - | CASSLGQGRPGNTIYF | TGTGCCAGCAGCTTAGGGCAGGGCAGGCCTGGAAACACCATATATTTT
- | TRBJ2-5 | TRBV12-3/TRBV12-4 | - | CASSPQGSETQYF | TGTGCCAGCAGTCCACAGGGTTCGGAGACCCAGTACTTC
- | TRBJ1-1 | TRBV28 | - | CASSLKPWAAFF | TGTGCCAGCAGTCTAAAACCCTGGGCGGCTTTCTTT
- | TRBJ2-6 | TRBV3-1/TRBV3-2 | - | CASSPTGANVLTF | TGTGCCAGCAGCCCAACTGGGGCCAACGTCCTGACTTTC
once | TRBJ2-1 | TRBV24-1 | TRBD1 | CATSAGQGIGGANEQFF | TGTGCCACCAGTGCGGGACAGGGAATCGGTGGGGCCAATGAGCAGTTCTTC
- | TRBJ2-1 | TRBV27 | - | CASSLGRFSYNEQFF | TGTGCCAGCAGTTTAGGGAGATTCTCCTACAATGAGCAGTTCTTC
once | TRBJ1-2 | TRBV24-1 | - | CATQDSLNYGYTF | TGTGCCACCCAAGACAGCCTTAACTATGGCTACACCTTC
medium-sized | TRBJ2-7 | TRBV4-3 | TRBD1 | CASSQGLQGDAYEQYF | TGCGCCAGCAGCCAAGGACTACAGGGGGATGCCTACGAGCAGTACTTC
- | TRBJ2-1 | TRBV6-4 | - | CASSDDASSYNEQFF | TGTGCCAGCAGTGACGACGCTAGCTCCTACAATGAGCAGTTCTTC